The 3 T cell receptor beta chains below come from one sample, sequenced in a study of shared clonotypes between healthy human individuals. The repertoire was sequenced with immunoSEQ multiplex PCR; TCRdb's copy has only in-frame clones and lacks some. The repertoire holds 600,000 to 750,000 clones, approximately 79% seen once, with about 2% in the top ten. Sequencing was performed on memory CD4+ T cells sorted from blood. Subset of the sample: CD45RA-negative fraction. These receptors were collected from a woman aged 25 to 39 in good health.

The CDR3 coding sequence is TGTGCCACCAGCGAAGTGGGAGGGCGGCAGTTCTTC. Its translation is CATSEVGGRQFF. V and J are TRBV15 and TRBJ2-1, with 7 bases identical to TRBD2. The CDR3 consists of 12 residues. Germline V gene data show CDR1 as LNHNV and CDR2 as YYDKDF (reference sequence). V lost 5 bases and J lost 12; bases outside the gene matches: 7.

This chain connects TRBV7-8 to TRBJ2-1; D is unresolved. Germline V gene lookup returns CDR1 SGHVS and CDR2 FQNEAQ. The V and J ends lost 5 bases and 6 bases respectively, with 14 bases between them. The CDR3 is 14 amino acids. Here the CDR3 reads CASSPFRKVNEQFF. The CDR3 nucleotides are TGTGCCAGCAGCCCTTTTCGTAAAGTCAATGAGCAGTTCTTC.

A single count supports this clone. The V call is TRBV5-5, the J call TRBJ1-2; TRBD1 aligns across 8 bases. The junction had 7 bases not matched to a gene; V was cut back by 4 bases and J by 5 bases. The CDR3 contains 14 residues. Germline V gives CDR1 SGHKS, CDR2 YYEKEE (reference sequence). The CDR3 coding sequence is TGTGCCAGCAGCCAAATTGACAGGGGTTATGGCTACACCTTC. Translation gives CASSQIDRGYGYTF.